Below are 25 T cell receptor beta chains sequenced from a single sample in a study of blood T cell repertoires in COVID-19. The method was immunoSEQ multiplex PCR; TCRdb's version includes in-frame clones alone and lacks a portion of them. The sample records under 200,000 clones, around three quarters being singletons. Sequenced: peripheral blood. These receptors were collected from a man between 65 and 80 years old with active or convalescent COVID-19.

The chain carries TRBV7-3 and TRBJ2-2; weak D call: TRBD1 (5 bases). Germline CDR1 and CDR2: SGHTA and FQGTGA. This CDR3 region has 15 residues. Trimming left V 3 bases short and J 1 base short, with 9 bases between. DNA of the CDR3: TGTGCCAGCAGCTTTGACAGACTGAACACCGGGGAGCTGTTTTTT. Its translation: CASSFDRLNTGELFF.

The CDR3: CASRLGTGDGYTF. DNA of the CDR3: TGTGCCAGCAGGCTGGGGACAGGGGACGGCTACACCTTC. This chain connects TRBV6-5 to TRBJ1-2; 10 nucleotides align to TRBD1. V was pared by 6 bases and J by 8 bases, with 6 bases of the junction left unmatched. The length of the CDR3 is 13 residues. CDR1 MNHEY and CDR2 SVGAGI come from the germline V gene.

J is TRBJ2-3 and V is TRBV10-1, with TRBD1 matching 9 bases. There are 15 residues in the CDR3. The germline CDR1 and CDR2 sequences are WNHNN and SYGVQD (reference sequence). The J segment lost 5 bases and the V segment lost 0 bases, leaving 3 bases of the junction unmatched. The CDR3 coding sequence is TGCGCCAGCAGTGAGTCACAGGGGGCAGGAGATACGCAGTATTTT. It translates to CASSESQGAGDTQYF.

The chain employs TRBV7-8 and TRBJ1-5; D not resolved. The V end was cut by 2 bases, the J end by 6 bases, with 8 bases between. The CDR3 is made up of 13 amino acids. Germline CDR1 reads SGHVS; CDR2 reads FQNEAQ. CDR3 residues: CASSLSPGQPQHF. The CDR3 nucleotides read TGTGCCAGCAGCTTAAGTCCGGGTCAGCCCCAGCATTTT.

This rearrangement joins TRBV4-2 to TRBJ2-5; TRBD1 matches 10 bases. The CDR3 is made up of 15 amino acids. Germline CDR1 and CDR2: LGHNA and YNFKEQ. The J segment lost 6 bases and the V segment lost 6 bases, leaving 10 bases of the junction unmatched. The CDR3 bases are TGTGCCAGCAGAGACGGGACAGGGGCGGGAAAGACCCAGTACTTC. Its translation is CASRDGTGAGKTQYF.

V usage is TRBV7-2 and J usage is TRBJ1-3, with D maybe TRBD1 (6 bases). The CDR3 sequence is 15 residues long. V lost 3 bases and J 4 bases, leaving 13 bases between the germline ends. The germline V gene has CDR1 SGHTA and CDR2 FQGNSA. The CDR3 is CASSLTRDIGNTIYF. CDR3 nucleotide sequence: TGTGCCAGCAGCTTGACCCGGGACATCGGAAACACCATATATTTT.

CDR3 region: CASSLGRAYNEQFF. The CDR3 DNA sequence: TGTGCCAGCAGTTTGGGCAGGGCCTACAATGAGCAGTTCTTC. This chain links TRBV27 with TRBJ2-1; D possibly corresponds to TRBD1 (5 bases). The CDR3 consists of 14 residues. With 3 bases removed from V and 2 bases from J, the gap between germline ends came to 8 bases. Per the germline V gene, CDR1 is MNHEY and CDR2 is SMNVEV (reference sequence).

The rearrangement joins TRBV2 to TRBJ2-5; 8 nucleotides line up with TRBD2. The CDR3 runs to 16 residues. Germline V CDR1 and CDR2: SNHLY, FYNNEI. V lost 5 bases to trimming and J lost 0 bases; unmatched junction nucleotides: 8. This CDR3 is CASSIGRGEYQETQYF. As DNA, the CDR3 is TGTGCCAGCAGTATAGGGCGGGGGGAGTACCAAGAGACCCAGTACTTC.

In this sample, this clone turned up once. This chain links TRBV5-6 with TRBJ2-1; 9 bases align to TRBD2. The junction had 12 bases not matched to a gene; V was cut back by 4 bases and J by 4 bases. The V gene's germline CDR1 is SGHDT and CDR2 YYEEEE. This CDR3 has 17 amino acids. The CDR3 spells CASSLSGSHPIYNEQFF. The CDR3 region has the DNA TGTGCCAGCAGCCTTAGCGGGAGTCATCCTATATACAATGAGCAGTTCTTC.

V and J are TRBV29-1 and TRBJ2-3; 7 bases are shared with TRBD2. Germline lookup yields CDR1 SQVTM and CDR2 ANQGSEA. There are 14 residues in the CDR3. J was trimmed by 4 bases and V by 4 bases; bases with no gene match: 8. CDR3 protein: CSVGGGVIPDTQYF. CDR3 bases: TGCAGCGTTGGGGGGGGAGTGATCCCAGATACGCAGTATTTT.

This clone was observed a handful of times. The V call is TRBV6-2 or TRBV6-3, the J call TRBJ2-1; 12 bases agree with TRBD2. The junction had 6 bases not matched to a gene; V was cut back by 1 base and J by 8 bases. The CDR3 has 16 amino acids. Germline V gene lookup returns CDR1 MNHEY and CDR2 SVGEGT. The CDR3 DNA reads TGTGCCAGCAGTTACTTCCCTAGCGGGGGGGAGGATGAGCAGTTCTTC. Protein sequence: CASSYFPSGGEDEQFF.

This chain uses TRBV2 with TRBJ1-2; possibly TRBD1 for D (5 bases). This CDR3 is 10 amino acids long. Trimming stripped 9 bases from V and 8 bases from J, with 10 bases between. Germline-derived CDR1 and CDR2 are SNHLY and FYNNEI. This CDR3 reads CASRQKGYTF. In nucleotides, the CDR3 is TGTGCCAGTAGACAGAAAGGCTACACCTTC.

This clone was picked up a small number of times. The CDR3 DNA is TGCGCCAGCAGCCGATCTGGGACTAGCGGGGATCCCTACGAGCAGTACTTC. It encodes CASSRSGTSGDPYEQYF. J is TRBJ2-7 and V is TRBV5-1; 13 bases match TRBD2. V shed 4 bases and J 2 bases; nucleotides not matched to a gene: 9. CDR1 and CDR2 from the germline V gene are SGHRS and YFSETQ. The CDR3 covers 17 residues. The full variable domain, with the rest looked up from reference TRBV5-1 and TRBJ2-7, is KAGVTQTPRYLIKTRGQQVTLSCSPISGHRSVSWYQQTPGQGLQFLFEYFSETQRNKGNFPGRFSGRQFSNSRSEMNVSTLELGDSALYLCASSRSGTSGDPYEQYFGPGTRLTVT.

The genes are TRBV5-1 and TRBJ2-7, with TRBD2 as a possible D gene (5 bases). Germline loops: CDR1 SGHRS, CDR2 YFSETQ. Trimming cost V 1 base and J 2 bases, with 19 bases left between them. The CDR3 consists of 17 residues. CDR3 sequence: CASSLKFEGALTYEQYF. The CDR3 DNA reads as TGCGCCAGCAGCTTGAAGTTTGAGGGAGCTTTAACCTACGAGCAGTACTTC.

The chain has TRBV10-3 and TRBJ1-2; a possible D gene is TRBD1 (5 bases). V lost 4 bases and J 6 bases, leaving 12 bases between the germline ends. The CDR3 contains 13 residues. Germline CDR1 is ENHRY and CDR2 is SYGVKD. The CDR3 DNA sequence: TGTGCCATCAGTGTGCGGGACGGGGATGGCTACACCTTC. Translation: CAISVRDGDGYTF.

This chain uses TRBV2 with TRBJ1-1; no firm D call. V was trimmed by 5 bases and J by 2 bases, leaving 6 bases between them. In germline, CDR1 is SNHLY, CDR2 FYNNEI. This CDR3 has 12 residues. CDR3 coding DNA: TGTGCCAGCAGTTTGTTAAACACTGAAGCTTTCTTT. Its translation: CASSLLNTEAFF.

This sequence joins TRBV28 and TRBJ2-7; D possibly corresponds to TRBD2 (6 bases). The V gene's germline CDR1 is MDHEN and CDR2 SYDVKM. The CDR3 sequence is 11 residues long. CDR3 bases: TGTGCGGCGGGACTCCCCTACGAGCAGTACTTC. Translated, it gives CAAGLPYEQYF.

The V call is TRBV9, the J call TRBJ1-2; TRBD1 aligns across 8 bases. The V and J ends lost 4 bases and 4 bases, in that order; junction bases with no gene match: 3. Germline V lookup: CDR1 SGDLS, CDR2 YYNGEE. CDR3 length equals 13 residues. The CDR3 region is CASSPDRGYGYTF. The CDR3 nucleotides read TGTGCCAGCAGCCCAGACAGGGGCTATGGCTACACCTTC.

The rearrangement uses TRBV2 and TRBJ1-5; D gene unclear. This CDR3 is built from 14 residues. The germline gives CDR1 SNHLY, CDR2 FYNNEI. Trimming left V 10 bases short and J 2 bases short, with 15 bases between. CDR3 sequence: CATQREVGNQPQHF. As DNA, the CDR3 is TGTGCCACACAGAGGGAGGTCGGCAATCAGCCCCAGCATTTT.

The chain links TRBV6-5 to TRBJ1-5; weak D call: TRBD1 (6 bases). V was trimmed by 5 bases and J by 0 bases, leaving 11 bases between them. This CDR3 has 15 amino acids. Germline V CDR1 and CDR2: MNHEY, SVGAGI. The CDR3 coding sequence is TGTGCCAGCAGTCTAGGACAGAATAGCAATCAGCCCCAGCATTTT. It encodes CASSLGQNSNQPQHF.

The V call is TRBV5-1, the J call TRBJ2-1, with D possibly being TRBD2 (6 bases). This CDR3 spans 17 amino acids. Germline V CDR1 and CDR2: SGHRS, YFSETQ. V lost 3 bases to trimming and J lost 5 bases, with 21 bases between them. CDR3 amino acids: CASSSGRTMGGNNEQFF. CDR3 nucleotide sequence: TGCGCCAGCAGCTCTGGGAGGACGATGGGGGGAAACAATGAGCAGTTCTTC. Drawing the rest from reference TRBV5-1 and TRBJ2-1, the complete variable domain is KAGVTQTPRYLIKTRGQQVTLSCSPISGHRSVSWYQQTPGQGLQFLFEYFSETQRNKGNFPGRFSGRQFSNSRSEMNVSTLELGDSALYLCASSSGRTMGGNNEQFFGPGTRLTVL.

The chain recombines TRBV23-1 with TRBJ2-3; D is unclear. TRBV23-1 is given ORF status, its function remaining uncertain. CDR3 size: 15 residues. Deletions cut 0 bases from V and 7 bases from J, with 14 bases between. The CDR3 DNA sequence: TGCGCCAGCAGTCAATCTGACCAGGCAACCAATACGCAGTATTTT. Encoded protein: CASSQSDQATNTQYF.

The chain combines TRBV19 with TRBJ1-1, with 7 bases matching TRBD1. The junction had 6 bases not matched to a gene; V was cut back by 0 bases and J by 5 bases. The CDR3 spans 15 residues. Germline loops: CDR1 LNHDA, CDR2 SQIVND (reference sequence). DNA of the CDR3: TGTGCCAGTAGTATAGATCGACAGGGAAGGACTGAAGCTTTCTTT. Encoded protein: CASSIDRQGRTEAFF. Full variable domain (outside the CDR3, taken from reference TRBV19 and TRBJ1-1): DGGITQSPKYLFRKEGQNVTLSCEQNLNHDAMYWYRQDPGQGLRLIYYSQIVNDFQKGDIAEGYSVSREKKESFPLTVTSAQKNPTAFYLCASSIDRQGRTEAFFGQGTRLTVV.

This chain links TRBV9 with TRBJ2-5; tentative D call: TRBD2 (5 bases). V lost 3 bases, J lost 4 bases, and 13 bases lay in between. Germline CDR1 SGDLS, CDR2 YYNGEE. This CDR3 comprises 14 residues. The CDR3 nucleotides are TGTGCCAGCAGCGGAGAGGGCCGTGGAGAGACCCAGTACTTC. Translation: CASSGEGRGETQYF. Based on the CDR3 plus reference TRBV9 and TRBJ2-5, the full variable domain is DSGVTQTPKHLITATGQRVTLRCSPRSGDLSVYWYQQSLDQGLQFLIQYYNGEERAKGNILERFSAQQFPDLHSELNLSSLELGDSALYFCASSGEGRGETQYFGPGTRLLVL.

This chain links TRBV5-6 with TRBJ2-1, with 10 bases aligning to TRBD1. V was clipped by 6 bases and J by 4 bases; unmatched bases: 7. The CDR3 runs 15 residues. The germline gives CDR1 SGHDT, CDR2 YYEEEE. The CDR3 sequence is CASITTGGPYNEQFF. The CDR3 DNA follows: TGTGCCAGCATCACGACAGGGGGCCCATACAATGAGCAGTTCTTC. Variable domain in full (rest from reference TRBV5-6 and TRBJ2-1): DAGVTQSPTHLIKTRGQQVTLRCSPKSGHDTVSWYQQALGQGPQFIFQYYEEEERQRGNFPDRFSGHQFPNYSSELNVNALLLGDSALYLCASITTGGPYNEQFFGPGTRLTVL.